This TCR beta chain emerged from a study of spatial heterogeneity in lung cancer (dated by TCRdb to about 2019). For the wider study: Donors were some 70 patients with early-stage, untreated non-small cell lung cancer from the lung TRACERx cohort. Nonsynonymous mutation counts, determined by whole-exome sequencing of tumor tissue, were related to TCR repertoire features. Follow-up PBMC samples were sequenced whenever available, and the median time to follow-up was about 24 months after resection. Both alpha and beta chains were TCR-sequenced in samples taken at surgery, namely 220 tumor regions, more than 62 matched nontumor lung samples and some 53 PBMC samples. In the raw uncorrected reads, each unique combination of TCR and UMI appeared more than ten times on average. Beta-chain transcripts were consistently detected in greater numbers than alpha-chain transcripts, which likely reflects a higher abundance of beta-chain transcripts. The study quantitatively compared TCR alpha and beta repertoires across multiple tumor regions, matched nontumor lung and blood in non-small cell lung cancer.

Of note for this clonotype: Its target antigen remains unknown. No base quality values were provided; no much bigger clone lies one nucleotide off.

CDR1 and CDR2 are drawn from the germline V gene: SQVTM, ANQGSEA. Trimming costs V 7 bases and J 2 bases, and their ends lie 10 bases apart. The CDR3 runs 12 residues from the cysteine to the phenylalanine. The only DNA kept is the CDR3, 36 bases in frame from the first base. Broad study findings and their caveats: Confirming at a functional level the hypothesis that regional TCRs recognize regional mutations was considered to require additional single-cell paired TCR alpha and beta sequencing. Ubiquitous expanded tumor TCRs were detected in blood more often at tumor resection than at routine follow-up. Only roughly 15 patients were included in the comparisons of baseline and follow-up blood repertoires.

The receptor library was made with 5' RACE. These reads were obtained on a NextSeq 500. In the TCR library protocol, a unique molecular identifier was attached to each TCR cDNA molecule so that PCR and sequencing errors could be corrected. As for how the authors treated the data: TCR identification, UMI-based error correction and CDR3 extraction were all carried out with Decombinator tools. TCRs above a frequency of 2 per 1,000, corresponding to the top 1% of the tumor frequency distribution, were defined as expanded. Renyi diversity was computed with the R vegan package after each repertoire had been subsampled 100 times to 5,000 TCRs. CDR3 similarity networks were built from amino acid triplet string-kernel similarity, connecting CDR3s with pairwise similarity above 0.82. The raw public data were reprocessed by TCRdb itself: fastp quality trimming at Q25, MiXCR clonotype calling, in-frame beta chains only. One record per CDR3 amino acid sequence lists the most common genes and DNA. TCRdb assigned the V and J calls; the authors' analysis was not used. This sample has about 45,000 distinct CDR3 sequences in its table, and around 21% of those were observed once. About 7% of the sample comes from the top ten.

The time point label, as the study defines it: blood at routine non-recurrence follow-up after resection. Without any cell sorting, TCR sequencing was performed on whole RNA extracted either from tumor and nontumor lung tissue or from cryopreserved PBMC samples. Patients were selected for TCR sequencing only if sufficient RNA was available from at least two tumor regions. The starting material was PBMCs, obtained at follow-up. The chain links TRBV29-1 with TRBJ2-3; possibly the D gene is TRBD2, per 6 matching bases. The source of this sequence is a female donor with early-stage non-small cell lung cancer. The CDR3 corresponds to CSARDSTDTQYF. The DNA sequence reads TGCAGCGCCCGGGACTCCACAGATACGCAGTATTTT.